This TCR beta chain was recorded in a study of T cell clonality in common variable immunodeficiency. General study results and limits: Reportedly, TCR beta sequences from common variable immunodeficiency showed fewer deletions and N-nucleotide insertions. CVID subjects shared fewer TCRbeta clones than healthy controls did.

The CDR3 sequence is 14 residues long. The V gene's germline CDR1 is SGHDT and CDR2 YYEEEE. V was clipped by 4 bases and J by 4 bases, with 13 bases between them. This clone has a count of ten or more. The target antigen is unknown. The read gets to within 3 residues of the CDR3 end, and the germline J gene fills in the rest. The assay was immunoSEQ multiplex PCR, and TCRdb's table has in-frame clones only and misses some. The sample was found to contain 35,000 to 50,000 clones, and every one recurs. The gene calls are TRBV5-6 and TRBJ2-3; D is undetermined. The receptor comes from a person between 18 and 70 years old in good health. The sequenced material came from peripheral blood mononuclear cells. The CDR3 DNA, read in part, is TGTGCCAGCAGCGCGCCGCGGCGGTCAGATACG. Encoded protein: CASSAPRRSDT. The whole CDR3 sequence reads CASSAPRRSDTQYF.